The source of this T cell receptor beta chain is a study of blood T cell repertoires in COVID-19. The repertoire was sequenced with immunoSEQ multiplex PCR; TCRdb's copy has only in-frame clones and lacks some. The data hold 200,000 to 250,000 clones, with about four fifths observed a single time. CDR3 size: 14 residues. In germline, CDR1 is MDHEN, CDR2 SYDVKM. V gave up 4 bases and J gave up 0 bases, with 9 bases separating them. The rearrangement uses TRBV28 and TRBJ1-1; D is unresolved. The clonotype was recovered from a woman of 80 years or more with COVID-19, enrolled during active disease. The sequenced sample was peripheral blood. The CDR3 region has the DNA TGTGCCAGCAGTTCGAGAGTCTTGAACACTGAAGCTTTCTTT. It encodes CASSSRVLNTEAFF.